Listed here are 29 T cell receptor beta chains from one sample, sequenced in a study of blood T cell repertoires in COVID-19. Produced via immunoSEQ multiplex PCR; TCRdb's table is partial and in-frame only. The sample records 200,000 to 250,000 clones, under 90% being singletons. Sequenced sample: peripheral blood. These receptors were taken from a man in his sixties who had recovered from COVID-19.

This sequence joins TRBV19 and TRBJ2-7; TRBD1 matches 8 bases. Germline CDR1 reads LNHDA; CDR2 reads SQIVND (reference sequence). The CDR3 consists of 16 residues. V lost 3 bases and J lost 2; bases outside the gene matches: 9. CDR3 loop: CASSISGRGPTYEQYF. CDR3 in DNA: TGTGCCAGTAGTATTTCCGGCAGGGGGCCCACCTACGAGCAGTACTTC.

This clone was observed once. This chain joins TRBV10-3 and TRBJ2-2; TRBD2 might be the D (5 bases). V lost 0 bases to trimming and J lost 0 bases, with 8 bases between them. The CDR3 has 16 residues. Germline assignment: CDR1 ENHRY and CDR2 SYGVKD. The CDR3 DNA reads TGTGCCATCAGTGAGTCCGGACTGGCGAACACCGGGGAGCTGTTTTTT. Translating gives CAISESGLANTGELFF.

In DNA form, the CDR3 reads TGTGCCAGCACCCACCGCCGGGGACAGAACACTGAAGCTTTCTTT. This gives the protein CASTHRRGQNTEAFF. This chain uses TRBV27 with TRBJ1-1; D possibly corresponds to TRBD1 (6 bases). The CDR3 runs 15 residues. Germline CDR1 and CDR2: MNHEY and SMNVEV (reference sequence). V lost 7 bases, J lost 1 base, and 16 bases lay in between.

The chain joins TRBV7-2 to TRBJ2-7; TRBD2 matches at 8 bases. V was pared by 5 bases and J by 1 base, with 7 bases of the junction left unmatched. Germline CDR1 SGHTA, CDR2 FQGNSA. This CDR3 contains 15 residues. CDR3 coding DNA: TGTGCCAGCAGCCTCGTACTAGCGGTTTCCTACGAGCAGTACTTC. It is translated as CASSLVLAVSYEQYF.

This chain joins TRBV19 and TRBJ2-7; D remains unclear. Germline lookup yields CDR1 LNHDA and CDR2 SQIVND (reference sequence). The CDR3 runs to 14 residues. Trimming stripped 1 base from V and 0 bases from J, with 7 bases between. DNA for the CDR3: TGTGCCAGTAGTATAGTCGGGTTCTCCTACGAGCAGTACTTC. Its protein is CASSIVGFSYEQYF.

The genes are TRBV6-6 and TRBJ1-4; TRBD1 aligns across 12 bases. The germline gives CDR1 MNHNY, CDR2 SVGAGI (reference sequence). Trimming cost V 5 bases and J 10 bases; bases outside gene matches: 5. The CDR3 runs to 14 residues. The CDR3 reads CASSTRDRGPKLFF. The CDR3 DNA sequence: TGTGCCAGCAGTACCCGGGACAGGGGGCCAAAACTGTTTTTT.

For the CDR3, the DNA is TGTGCCAGCAGCTTAGCCTTGACACTCTGGGAAGAGACCCAGTACTTC. Translation gives CASSLALTLWEETQYF. V and J are TRBV7-9 and TRBJ2-5; D ambiguous. Trimming shortened V by 0 bases and J by 3 bases, and 14 bases separated the two germline ends. CDR1 is SEHNR, CDR2 FQNEAQ, per germline (reference sequence). This CDR3 spans 16 amino acids. The whole variable domain, filled in from reference TRBV7-9 and TRBJ2-5, reads DTGVSQNPRHKITKRGQNVTFRCDPISEHNRLYWYRQTLGQGPEFLTYFQNEAQLEKSRLLSDRFSAERPKGSFSTLEIQRTEQGDSAMYLCASSLALTLWEETQYFGPGTRLLVL.

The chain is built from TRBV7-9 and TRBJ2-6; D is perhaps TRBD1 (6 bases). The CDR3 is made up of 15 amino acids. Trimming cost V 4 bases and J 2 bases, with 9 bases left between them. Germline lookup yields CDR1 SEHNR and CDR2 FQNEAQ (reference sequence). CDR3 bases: TGTGCCAGCAGCTCAACAGGGACTGGGGCCAACGTCCTGACTTTC. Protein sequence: CASSSTGTGANVLTF.

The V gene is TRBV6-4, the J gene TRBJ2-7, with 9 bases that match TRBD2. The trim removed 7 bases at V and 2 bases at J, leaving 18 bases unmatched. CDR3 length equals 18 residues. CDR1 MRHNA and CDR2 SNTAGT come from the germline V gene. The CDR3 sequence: CASKRFFRLAGQTYEQYF. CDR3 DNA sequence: TGTGCCAGCAAGAGGTTCTTTAGGCTAGCGGGGCAAACCTACGAGCAGTACTTC.

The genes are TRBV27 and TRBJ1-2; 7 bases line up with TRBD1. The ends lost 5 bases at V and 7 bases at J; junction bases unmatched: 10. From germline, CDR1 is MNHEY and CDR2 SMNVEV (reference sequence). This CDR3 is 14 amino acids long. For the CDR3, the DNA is TGTGCCAGCAGTGGACTTAGGACAGGCTTTGGCTACACCTTC. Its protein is CASSGLRTGFGYTF.

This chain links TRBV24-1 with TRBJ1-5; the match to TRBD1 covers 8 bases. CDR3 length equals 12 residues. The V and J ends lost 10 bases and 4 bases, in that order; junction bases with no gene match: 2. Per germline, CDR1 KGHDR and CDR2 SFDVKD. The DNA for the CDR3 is TGTGCCACTGGACAGGGAAATCAGCCCCAGCATTTT. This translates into CATGQGNQPQHF.

The CDR3 DNA follows: TGTGCCAGCAGCTTGTCCAGGGGGAATCAGCCCCAGCATTTT. Protein: CASSLSRGNQPQHF. This rearrangement joins TRBV5-5 to TRBJ1-5, with 7 bases identical to TRBD1. V shed 1 base and J 4 bases; nucleotides not matched to a gene: 2. Germline V gene data show CDR1 as SGHKS and CDR2 as YYEKEE (reference sequence). This CDR3 spans 14 amino acids.

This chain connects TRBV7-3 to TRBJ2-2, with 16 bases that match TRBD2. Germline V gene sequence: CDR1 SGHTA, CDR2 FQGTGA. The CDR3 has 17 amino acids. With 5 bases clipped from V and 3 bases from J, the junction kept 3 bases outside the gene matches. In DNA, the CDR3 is TGTGCCAGCAGCCCGGGACTAGCGGGAGGGTACACCGGGGAGCTGTTTTTT. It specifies CASSPGLAGGYTGELFF.

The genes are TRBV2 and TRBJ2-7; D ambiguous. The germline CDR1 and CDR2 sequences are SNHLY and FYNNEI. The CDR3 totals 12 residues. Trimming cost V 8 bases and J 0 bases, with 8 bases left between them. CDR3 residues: CASGQSSYEQYF. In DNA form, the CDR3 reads TGTGCCAGCGGCCAAAGCTCCTACGAGCAGTACTTC.

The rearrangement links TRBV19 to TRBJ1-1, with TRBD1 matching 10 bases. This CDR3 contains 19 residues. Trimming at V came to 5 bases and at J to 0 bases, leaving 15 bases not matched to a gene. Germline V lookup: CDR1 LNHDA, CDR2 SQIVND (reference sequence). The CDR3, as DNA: TGTGCCAGTAGTTTCCAAGCCCAGGGACAGGGGAATATGAACACTGAAGCTTTCTTT. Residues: CASSFQAQGQGNMNTEAFF.

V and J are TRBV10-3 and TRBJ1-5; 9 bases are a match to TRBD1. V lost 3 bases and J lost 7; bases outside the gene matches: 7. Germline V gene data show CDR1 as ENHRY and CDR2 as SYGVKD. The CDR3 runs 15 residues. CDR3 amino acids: CAISDHGTGRQPQHF. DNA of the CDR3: TGTGCCATCAGTGATCACGGGACAGGGAGGCAGCCCCAGCATTTT.

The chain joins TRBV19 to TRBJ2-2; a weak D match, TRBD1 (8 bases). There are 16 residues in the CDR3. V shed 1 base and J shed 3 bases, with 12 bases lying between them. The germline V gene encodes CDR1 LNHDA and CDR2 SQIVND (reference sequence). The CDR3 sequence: CASSIGTGRDTGELFF. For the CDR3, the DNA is TGTGCCAGTAGTATAGGGACAGGGAGGGACACCGGGGAGCTGTTTTTT.

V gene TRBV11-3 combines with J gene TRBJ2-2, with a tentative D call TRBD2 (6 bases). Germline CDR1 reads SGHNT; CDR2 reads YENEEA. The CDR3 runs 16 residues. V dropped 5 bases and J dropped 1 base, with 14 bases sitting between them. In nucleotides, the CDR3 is TGTGCCAGCAGCCGAACCGGGGGTTTGAACACCGGGGAGCTGTTTTTT. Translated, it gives CASSRTGGLNTGELFF.

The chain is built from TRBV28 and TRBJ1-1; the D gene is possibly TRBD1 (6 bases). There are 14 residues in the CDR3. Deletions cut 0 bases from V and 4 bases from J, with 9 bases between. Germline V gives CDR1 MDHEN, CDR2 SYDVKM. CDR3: CASSLWLQGTEAFF. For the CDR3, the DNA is TGTGCCAGCAGTTTATGGCTACAGGGCACTGAAGCTTTCTTT.

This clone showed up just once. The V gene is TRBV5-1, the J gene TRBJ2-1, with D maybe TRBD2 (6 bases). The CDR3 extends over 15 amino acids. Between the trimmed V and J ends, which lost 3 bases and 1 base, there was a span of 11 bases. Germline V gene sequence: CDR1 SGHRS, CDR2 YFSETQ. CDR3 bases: TGCGCCAGCAGCTCGGGACTGATATCCTACAATGAGCAGTTCTTC. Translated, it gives CASSSGLISYNEQFF.

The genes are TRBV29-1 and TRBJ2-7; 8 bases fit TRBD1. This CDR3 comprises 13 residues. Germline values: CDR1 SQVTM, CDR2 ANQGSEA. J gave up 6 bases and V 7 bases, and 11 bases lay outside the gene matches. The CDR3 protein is CSARSAGGSEQYF. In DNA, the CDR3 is TGCAGCGCAAGATCCGCAGGGGGCAGCGAGCAGTACTTC.

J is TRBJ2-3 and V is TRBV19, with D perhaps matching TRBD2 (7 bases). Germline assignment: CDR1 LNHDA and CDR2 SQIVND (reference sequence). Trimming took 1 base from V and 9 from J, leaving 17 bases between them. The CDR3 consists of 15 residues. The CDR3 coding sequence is TGTGCCAGTAGTATAGGGCTCCCGGGGAGGGGGACGCAGTATTTT. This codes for CASSIGLPGRGTQYF.

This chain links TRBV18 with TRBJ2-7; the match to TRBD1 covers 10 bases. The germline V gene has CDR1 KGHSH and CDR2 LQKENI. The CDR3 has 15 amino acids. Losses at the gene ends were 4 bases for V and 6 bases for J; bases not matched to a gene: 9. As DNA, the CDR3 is TGTGCCAGCTCACGGCGACAGGGGGCAGATGGCGAGCAGTACTTC. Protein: CASSRRQGADGEQYF.

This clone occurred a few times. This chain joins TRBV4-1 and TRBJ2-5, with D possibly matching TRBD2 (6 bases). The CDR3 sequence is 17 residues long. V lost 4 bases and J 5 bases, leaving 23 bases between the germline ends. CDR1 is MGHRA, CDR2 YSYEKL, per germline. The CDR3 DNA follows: TGCGCCAGCAGCCGGGCGGAGGGGAGACTAGAGGGGGAGACCCAGTACTTC. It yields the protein CASSRAEGRLEGETQYF.

The CDR3 region has the DNA TGTGCCAGCGCTGGGCGGGAGTTTTCAGATACGCAGTATTTT. This gives the protein CASAGREFSDTQYF. The chain combines TRBV19 with TRBJ2-3; 7 bases agree with TRBD2. After removal of 9 bases from V and 4 bases from J, the junction contained 10 bases not matched to a gene. This CDR3 comprises 14 residues. The germline V gene encodes CDR1 LNHDA and CDR2 SQIVND (reference sequence).

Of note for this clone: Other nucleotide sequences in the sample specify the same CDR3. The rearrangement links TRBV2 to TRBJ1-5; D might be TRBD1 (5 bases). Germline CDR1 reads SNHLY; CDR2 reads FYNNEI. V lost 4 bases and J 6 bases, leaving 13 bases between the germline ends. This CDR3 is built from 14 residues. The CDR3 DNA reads TGTGCCAGCAGTGGGGACGGGGGGGGTCAGCCCCAGCATTTT. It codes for CASSGDGGGQPQHF.

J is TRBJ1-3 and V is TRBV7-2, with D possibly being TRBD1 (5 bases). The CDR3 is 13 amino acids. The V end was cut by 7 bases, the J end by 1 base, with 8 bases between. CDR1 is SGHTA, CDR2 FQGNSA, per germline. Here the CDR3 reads CASKGDSGNTIYF. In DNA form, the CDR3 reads TGTGCCAGCAAAGGGGATTCTGGAAACACCATATATTTT.

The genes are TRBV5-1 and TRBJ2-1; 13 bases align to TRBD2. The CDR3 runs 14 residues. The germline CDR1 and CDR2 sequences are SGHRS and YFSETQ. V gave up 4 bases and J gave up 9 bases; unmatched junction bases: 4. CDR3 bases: TGCGCCAGCAGCCCACTAGCGGGGGGGCGTGAGCAGTTCTTC. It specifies CASSPLAGGREQFF.

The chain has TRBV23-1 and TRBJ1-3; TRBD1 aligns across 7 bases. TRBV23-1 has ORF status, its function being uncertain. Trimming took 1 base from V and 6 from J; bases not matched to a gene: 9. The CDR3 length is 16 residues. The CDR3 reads CASSQWRDRGVNTIYF. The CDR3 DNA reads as TGCGCCAGCAGTCAATGGAGGGACAGAGGCGTAAACACCATATATTTT.